Reported below is one TCR beta chain. The antigen is undetermined. The CDR3 spans 16 residues. In germline, CDR1 is MNHNS, CDR2 SASEGT. This sample was included in a study of blood T cells in healthy people across ages. Study-wide results and limits: Roughly linearly, TCR beta diversity per million T cells fell as age increased. In long-lived donors, naive CD4+ cell counts and diversity exceeded those of aged donors.

A second roughly 6 to 11 cycle PCR used barcoded and J-beta primers. With 12 random nucleotides, a template-switch adaptor tagged each individual cDNA molecule. Via MiXCR, TCRdb re-called the 5' RACE reads, giving one row per CDR3 protein. The sample shows around 1,900,000 distinct CDR3 sequences, roughly two fifths of them seen only once. Total RNA, at least 5 micrograms per sample, was extracted from PBMCs. The sequenced sample consisted of blood. The TCR was taken from a human donor in good health. The chain uses TRBV6-1 and TRBJ2-4, with TRBD1 as a possible D gene (6 bases). The end of the DNA fits TRBJ2-7 better, so the J call may be wrong. The CDR3 coding sequence is TGTGCCAGCAGTGAAGAGGACAGCCGACAACTTTACGAGCAGTACTTC. Translating it yields CASSEEDSRQLYEQYF.